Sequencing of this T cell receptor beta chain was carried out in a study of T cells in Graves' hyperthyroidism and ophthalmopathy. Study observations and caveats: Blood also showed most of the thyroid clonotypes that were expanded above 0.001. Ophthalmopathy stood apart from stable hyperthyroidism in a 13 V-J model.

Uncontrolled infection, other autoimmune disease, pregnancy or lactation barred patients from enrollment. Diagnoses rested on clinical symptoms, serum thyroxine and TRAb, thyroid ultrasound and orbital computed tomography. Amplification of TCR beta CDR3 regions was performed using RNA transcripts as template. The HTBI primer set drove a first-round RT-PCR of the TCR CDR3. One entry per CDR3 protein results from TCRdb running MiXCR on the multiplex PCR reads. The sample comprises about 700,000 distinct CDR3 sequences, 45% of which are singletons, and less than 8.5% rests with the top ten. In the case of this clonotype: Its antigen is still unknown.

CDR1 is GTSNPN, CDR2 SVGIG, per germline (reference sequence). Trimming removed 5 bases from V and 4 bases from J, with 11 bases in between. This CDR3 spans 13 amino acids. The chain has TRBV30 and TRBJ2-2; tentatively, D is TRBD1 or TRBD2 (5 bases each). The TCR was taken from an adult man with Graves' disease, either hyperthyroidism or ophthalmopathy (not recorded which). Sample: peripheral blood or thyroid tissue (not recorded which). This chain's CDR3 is CAWSPGGTGELFF. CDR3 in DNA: TGTGCCTGGTCCCCTGGGGGCACCGGGGAGCTGTTTTTT.